The 20 T cell receptor beta chains presented below share a single source sample, sequenced in a study of T-cell reconstitution after alpha-beta-depleted transplantation in children. Using unique molecular identifiers, the investigators prepared the TCRbeta library. TCRdb itself ran the PCR reads through MiXCR, one entry per CDR3 protein. The sample has approximately 47,000 distinct CDR3 sequences, around 53% seen once; the top ten hold more than 30%. The sample here was peripheral blood, taken before TCRalphabeta/CD19-depleted stem cell transplant. The receptors shown here come from a boy less than two years old with SCID, due to receive a stem cell transplant.

This sequence joins TRBV20-1 and TRBJ2-7; 10 bases are shared with TRBD1. The CDR3 runs 14 residues. J was trimmed by 5 bases and V by 3 bases; bases with no gene match: 7. Per germline, CDR1 DFQATT and CDR2 SNEGSKA (reference sequence). CDR3 residues: CSARSGDRGHEQYF. The CDR3, as DNA: TGCAGTGCTAGGTCGGGAGACAGGGGGCACGAGCAGTACTTC.

The chain carries TRBV4-2 and TRBJ1-2; the match to TRBD1 covers 7 bases. Germline loops: CDR1 LGHNA, CDR2 YNFKEQ. The CDR3 extends over 16 amino acids. The V and J ends lost 3 bases and 0 bases, in that order; junction bases with no gene match: 7. CDR3 in amino acids: CASSQSDRNPNYGYTF. As DNA, the CDR3 is TGTGCCAGCAGCCAGTCGGACAGGAACCCTAACTATGGCTACACCTTC.

The J gene is TRBJ2-2, the V gene TRBV20-1, with TRBD1 identical over 7 bases. Germline loops: CDR1 DFQATT, CDR2 SNEGSKA (reference sequence). The CDR3 loop spans 14 amino acids. The J segment lost 5 bases and the V segment lost 5 bases, leaving 8 bases of the junction unmatched. The CDR3 nucleotides are TGCAGTGCTTTCCAAGGGGGCGGGACCGGGGAGCTGTTTTTT. Its protein product is CSAFQGGGTGELFF.

The V and J genes are TRBV5-1 and TRBJ2-1, with D perhaps assigned TRBD1 or TRBD2 (5 bases each). Germline V gives CDR1 SGHRS, CDR2 YFSETQ. The length of the CDR3 is 15 residues. The V and J ends lost 2 bases and 7 bases respectively, with 16 bases between them. This CDR3 reads CASSLGETMGNEQFF. CDR3 bases: TGCGCCAGCAGCTTAGGGGAGACAATGGGGAATGAGCAGTTCTTC.

The J gene is TRBJ2-1, the V gene TRBV18; the match to TRBD1 covers 7 bases. The V and J ends lost 2 bases and 2 bases, in that order; junction bases with no gene match: 3. Germline assignment: CDR1 KGHSH and CDR2 LQKENI. This CDR3 has 15 residues. The CDR3 sequence is CASSPGQGAYNEQFF. The CDR3 nucleotides are TGTGCCAGCTCACCAGGGCAGGGGGCCTACAATGAGCAGTTCTTC.

This clonotype was recorded many times. V gene TRBV5-1 combines with J gene TRBJ1-5, with no clear D. The CDR3 spans 14 residues. CDR1 and CDR2 from the germline V gene are SGHRS and YFSETQ. Between the trimmed V and J ends, which lost 4 bases and 2 bases, there was a span of 10 bases. CDR3 sequence (DNA): TGCGCCAGCAGCCCAGACGCACGCAATCAGCCCCAGCATTTT. It encodes CASSPDARNQPQHF.

This clonotype was observed a handful of times. CDR3 loop: CASSLGGAVQETQYF. CDR3 DNA sequence: TGTGCCAGCAGTTTGGGGGGGGCCGTCCAAGAGACCCAGTACTTC. The chain is built from TRBV12-3 or TRBV12-4 and TRBJ2-5, with D perhaps TRBD2 (7 bases). There are 15 residues in the CDR3. Trimming shortened V by 3 bases and J by 1 base, and 12 bases separated the two germline ends.

V gene TRBV5-5 combines with J gene TRBJ2-1; 7 bases agree with TRBD1. CDR1 SGHKS and CDR2 YYEKEE come from the germline V gene (reference sequence). Trimming cost V 4 bases and J 5 bases; bases outside gene matches: 12. The CDR3 covers 16 residues. The CDR3 nucleotides read TGTGCCAGCAGCCTTGCCCCGGGACAGCACGACAATGAGCAGTTCTTC. It encodes CASSLAPGQHDNEQFF.

This chain uses TRBV20-1 with TRBJ1-1, with D perhaps matching TRBD1 (6 bases). Looked up from germline, CDR1 is DFQATT and CDR2 is SNEGSKA (reference sequence). This CDR3 comprises 11 residues. Trimming shortened V by 5 bases and J by 11 bases, and 15 bases separated the two germline ends. The CDR3 DNA follows: TGCAGTGCTTGGGACATGGCCTATGCTTTCTTT. Protein: CSAWDMAYAFF.

The chain recombines TRBV7-3 with TRBJ2-1, with D maybe TRBD2 (7 bases). The CDR3 is made up of 14 amino acids. Germline lookup yields CDR1 SGHTA and CDR2 FQGTGA. Trimming left V 2 bases short and J 8 bases short, with 13 bases between. CDR3 amino acids: CASSLGGGPDEQFF. CDR3 coding DNA: TGTGCCAGCAGCTTAGGGGGGGGGCCGGATGAGCAGTTCTTC.

V gene TRBV7-2 combines with J gene TRBJ2-5; tentatively, D is TRBD1 (6 bases). The CDR3 length is 14 residues. CDR1 and CDR2 (germline): SGHTA, FQGNSA. Trimming took off 2 bases at V and 5 bases at J, with 12 bases between the two ends. The CDR3 sequence is CASSLRRGAETQYF. For the CDR3, the DNA is TGTGCCAGCAGCTTACGCAGGGGCGCGGAGACCCAGTACTTC.

The V and J genes are TRBV6-1 and TRBJ2-3; perhaps TRBD1 as D (7 bases). CDR1 is MNHNS, CDR2 SASEGT, per germline. Trimming shortened V by 4 bases and J by 1 base, and 15 bases separated the two germline ends. The CDR3 has 16 residues. In nucleotides, the CDR3 is TGTGCCAGCAGTGCCTCTACAGGGGAGGGCACAGATACGCAGTATTTT. This codes for CASSASTGEGTDTQYF.

V is TRBV9 and J is TRBJ2-1; 12 nucleotides line up with TRBD2. Germline CDR1 reads SGDLS; CDR2 reads YYNGEE. The CDR3 runs 15 residues. Unmatched junction bases numbered 3, after V lost 6 bases and J lost 2 bases. DNA of the CDR3: TGTGCCAGCACCCTAGCGGGGGGGGCCTACAATGAGCAGTTCTTC. This translates into CASTLAGGAYNEQFF.

This chain links TRBV12-3 or TRBV12-4 with TRBJ2-5; D assignment may be TRBD1 or TRBD2 (5 bases each). Trimming took 3 bases from V and 4 from J, leaving 12 bases between them. The CDR3 is made up of 14 amino acids. CDR3 sequence reads: CASSLVTGGETQYF. The CDR3 DNA reads TGTGCCAGCAGTTTGGTCACAGGAGGAGAGACCCAGTACTTC.

The chain uses TRBV4-2 and TRBJ2-3, with 8 nucleotides matching TRBD1. Germline trimming cut 1 base from V and 0 bases from J; bases unmatched to any gene: 0. The CDR3 spans 15 residues. Germline CDR1 LGHNA, CDR2 YNFKEQ. In DNA, the CDR3 is TGTGCCAGCAGCCAAGGGGACAGGAGCACAGATACGCAGTATTTT. As protein: CASSQGDRSTDTQYF.

V gene TRBV20-1 combines with J gene TRBJ1-1; D perhaps matches TRBD1 (5 bases). V was shortened by 1 base and J by 3 bases, with 9 bases between the two germline ends. In germline, CDR1 is DFQATT, CDR2 SNEGSKA (reference sequence). This CDR3 region has 13 residues. The CDR3 nucleotides are TGCAGTGCTAGAGTCCGGGGGGACACTGAAGCTTTCTTT. Protein: CSARVRGDTEAFF.

This clonotype was counted a few times. The V call is TRBV20-1, the J call TRBJ2-1, with 9 positions matching TRBD2. Germline CDR1 is DFQATT and CDR2 is SNEGSKA (reference sequence). This CDR3 has 16 amino acids. The V segment lost 0 bases and the J segment 2 bases; nucleotides outside the gene matches: 5. The CDR3 nucleotides read TGCAGTGCTAGAGACTTAGCGGGGGTCGCCTACAATGAGCAGTTCTTC. This sequence encodes CSARDLAGVAYNEQFF.

This clonotype has more than one count but fewer than ten. V and J are TRBV20-1 and TRBJ1-1; perhaps TRBD1 as D (5 bases). The V end was cut by 6 bases, the J end by 1 base, with 12 bases between. Germline CDR1 reads DFQATT; CDR2 reads SNEGSKA (reference sequence). The CDR3 totals 13 residues. CDR3 sequence reads: CSASGHGNTEAFF. Here the CDR3 DNA reads TGCAGTGCCAGCGGACACGGGAACACTGAAGCTTTCTTT.

The genes are TRBV6-2 or TRBV6-3 and TRBJ1-2; no clear D. CDR3 size: 11 residues. Germline CDR1 is MNHEY and CDR2 is SVGEGT. V lost 1 base to trimming and J lost 8 bases, with 5 bases between them. The CDR3: CASSYFTGYTF. The CDR3, as DNA: TGTGCCAGCAGTTACTTTACGGGCTACACCTTC.

The chain combines TRBV5-1 with TRBJ2-3; D may be TRBD2 (6 bases). Germline CDR1 reads SGHRS; CDR2 reads YFSETQ. The CDR3 sequence is 15 residues long. Deletions cut 0 bases from V and 5 bases from J, with 13 bases between. The CDR3 DNA sequence: TGCGCCAGCAGCTTGGCCGGGGGACGGCAAGATACGCAGTATTTT. Residues: CASSLAGGRQDTQYF.